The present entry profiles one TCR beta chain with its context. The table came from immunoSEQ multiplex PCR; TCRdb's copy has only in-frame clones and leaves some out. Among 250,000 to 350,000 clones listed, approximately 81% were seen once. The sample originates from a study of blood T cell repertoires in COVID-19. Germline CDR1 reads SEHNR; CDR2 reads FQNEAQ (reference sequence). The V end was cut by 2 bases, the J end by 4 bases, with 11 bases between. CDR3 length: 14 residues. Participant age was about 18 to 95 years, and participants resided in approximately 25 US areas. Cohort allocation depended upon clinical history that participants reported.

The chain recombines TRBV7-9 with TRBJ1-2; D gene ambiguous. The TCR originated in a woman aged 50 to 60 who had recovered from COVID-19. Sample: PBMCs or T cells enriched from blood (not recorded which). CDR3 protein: CASSLIGDIYGYTF. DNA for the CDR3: TGTGCCAGCAGCTTAATTGGAGATATCTATGGCTACACCTTC.